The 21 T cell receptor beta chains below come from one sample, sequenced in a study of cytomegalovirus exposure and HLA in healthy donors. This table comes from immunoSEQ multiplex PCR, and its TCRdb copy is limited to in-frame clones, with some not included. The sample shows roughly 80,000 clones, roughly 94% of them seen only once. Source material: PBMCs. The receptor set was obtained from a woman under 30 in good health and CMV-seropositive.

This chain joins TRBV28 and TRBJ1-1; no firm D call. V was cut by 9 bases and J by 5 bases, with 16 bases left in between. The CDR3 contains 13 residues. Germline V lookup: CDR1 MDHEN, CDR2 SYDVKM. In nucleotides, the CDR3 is TGTGCCAGTATTGACACGGGAGGTACTGAAGCTTTCTTT. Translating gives CASIDTGGTEAFF.

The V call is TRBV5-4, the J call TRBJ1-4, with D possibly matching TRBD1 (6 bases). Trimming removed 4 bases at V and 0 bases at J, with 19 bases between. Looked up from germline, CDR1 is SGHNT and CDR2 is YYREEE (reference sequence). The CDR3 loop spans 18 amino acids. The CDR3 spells CASSPRPTGLATNEKLFF. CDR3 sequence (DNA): TGTGCCAGCAGCCCTAGACCTACAGGGTTAGCAACTAATGAAAAACTGTTTTTT.

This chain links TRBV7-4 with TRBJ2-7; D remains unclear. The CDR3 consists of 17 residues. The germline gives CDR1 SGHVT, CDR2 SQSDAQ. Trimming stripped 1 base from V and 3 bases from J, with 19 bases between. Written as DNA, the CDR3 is TGTGCCAGCAGCTTAGGGTCCAGGCCCCCTTATTACTACGAGCAGTACTTC. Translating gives CASSLGSRPPYYYEQYF.

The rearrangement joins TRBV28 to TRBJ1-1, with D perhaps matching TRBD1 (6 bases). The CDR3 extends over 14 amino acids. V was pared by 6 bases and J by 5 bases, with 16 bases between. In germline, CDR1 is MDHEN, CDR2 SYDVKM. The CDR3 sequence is CASSLLRGRTEAFF. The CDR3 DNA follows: TGTGCCAGCAGCCTCCTTAGGGGGAGAACTGAAGCTTTCTTT.

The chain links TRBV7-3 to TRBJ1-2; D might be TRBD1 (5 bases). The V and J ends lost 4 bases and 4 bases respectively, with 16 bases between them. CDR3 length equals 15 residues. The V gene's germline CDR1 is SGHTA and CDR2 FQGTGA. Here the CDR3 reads CASSSPPGQSYGYTF. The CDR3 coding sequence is TGTGCCAGCAGCTCACCCCCCGGACAATCCTATGGCTACACCTTC.

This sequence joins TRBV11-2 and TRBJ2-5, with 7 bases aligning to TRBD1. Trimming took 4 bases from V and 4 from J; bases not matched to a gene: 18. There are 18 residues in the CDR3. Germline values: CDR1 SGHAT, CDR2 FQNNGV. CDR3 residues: CASSSPRGQGWGRETQYF. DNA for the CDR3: TGTGCCAGCAGCTCACCGAGGGGGCAGGGATGGGGTCGAGAGACCCAGTACTTC.

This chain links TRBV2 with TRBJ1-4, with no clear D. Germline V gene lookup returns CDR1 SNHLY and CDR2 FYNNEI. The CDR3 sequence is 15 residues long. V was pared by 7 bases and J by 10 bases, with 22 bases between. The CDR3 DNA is TGTGCCAGCATCATCCGGACTCAAAGAGTGGGAAAACTGTTTTTT. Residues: CASIIRTQRVGKLFF.

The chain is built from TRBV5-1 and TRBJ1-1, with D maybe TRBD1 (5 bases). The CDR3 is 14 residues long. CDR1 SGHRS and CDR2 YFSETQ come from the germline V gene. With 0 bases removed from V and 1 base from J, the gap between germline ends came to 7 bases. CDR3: CASSLGTQNTEAFF. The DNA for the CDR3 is TGCGCCAGCAGCTTGGGGACACAGAACACTGAAGCTTTCTTT.

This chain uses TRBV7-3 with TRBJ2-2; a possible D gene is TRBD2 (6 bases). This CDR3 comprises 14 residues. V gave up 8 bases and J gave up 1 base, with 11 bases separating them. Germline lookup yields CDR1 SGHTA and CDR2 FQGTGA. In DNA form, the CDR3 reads TGTGCCAGCCGGAGGGGCGAGAACACCGGGGAGCTGTTTTTT. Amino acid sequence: CASRRGENTGELFF.

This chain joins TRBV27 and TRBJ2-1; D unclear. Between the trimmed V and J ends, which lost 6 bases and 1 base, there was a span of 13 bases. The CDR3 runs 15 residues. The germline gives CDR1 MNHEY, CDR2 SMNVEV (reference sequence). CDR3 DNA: TGTGCCAGCAGCCGCGCAGGCCAATCCTACAATGAGCAGTTCTTC. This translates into CASSRAGQSYNEQFF.

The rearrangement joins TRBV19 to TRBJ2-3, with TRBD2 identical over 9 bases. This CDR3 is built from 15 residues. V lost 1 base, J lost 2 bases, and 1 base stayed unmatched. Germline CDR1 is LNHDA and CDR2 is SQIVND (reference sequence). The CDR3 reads CASSIASGDTDTQYF. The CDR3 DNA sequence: TGTGCCAGTAGTATAGCTAGCGGGGACACAGATACGCAGTATTTT. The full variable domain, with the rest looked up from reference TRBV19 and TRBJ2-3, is DGGITQSPKYLFRKEGQNVTLSCEQNLNHDAMYWYRQDPGQGLRLIYYSQIVNDFQKGDIAEGYSVSREKKESFPLTVTSAQKNPTAFYLCASSIASGDTDTQYFGPGTRLTVL.

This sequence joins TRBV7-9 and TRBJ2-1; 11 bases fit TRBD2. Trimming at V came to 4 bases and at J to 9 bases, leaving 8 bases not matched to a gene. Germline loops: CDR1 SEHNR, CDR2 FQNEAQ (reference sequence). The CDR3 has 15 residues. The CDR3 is CASSSLAGGPGEQFF. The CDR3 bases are TGTGCCAGCAGCTCGTTAGCGGGGGGGCCGGGTGAGCAGTTCTTC.

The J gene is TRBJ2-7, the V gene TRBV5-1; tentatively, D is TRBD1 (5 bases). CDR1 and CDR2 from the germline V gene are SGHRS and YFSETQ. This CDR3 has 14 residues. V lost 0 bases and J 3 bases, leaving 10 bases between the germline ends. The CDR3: CASSLGGQVYEQYF. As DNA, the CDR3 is TGCGCCAGCAGCTTGGGAGGACAAGTCTACGAGCAGTACTTC.

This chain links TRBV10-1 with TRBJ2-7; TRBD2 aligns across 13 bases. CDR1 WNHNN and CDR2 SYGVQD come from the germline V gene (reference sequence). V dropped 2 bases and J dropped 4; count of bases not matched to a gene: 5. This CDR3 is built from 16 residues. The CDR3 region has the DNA TGCGCCAGCAGTGAGGGGACTAGCGGGATGCCATACGAGCAGTACTTC. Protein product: CASSEGTSGMPYEQYF.

In nucleotides, the CDR3 is TGTGCCAGCAGCTCTGGGGCAGGGGTGGAGACCCAGTACTTC. As protein: CASSSGAGVETQYF. This rearrangement joins TRBV7-2 to TRBJ2-5; D may be TRBD1 (6 bases). Germline lookup yields CDR1 SGHTA and CDR2 FQGNSA. V lost 4 bases, J lost 5 bases, and 14 bases lay in between. The CDR3 covers 14 residues.

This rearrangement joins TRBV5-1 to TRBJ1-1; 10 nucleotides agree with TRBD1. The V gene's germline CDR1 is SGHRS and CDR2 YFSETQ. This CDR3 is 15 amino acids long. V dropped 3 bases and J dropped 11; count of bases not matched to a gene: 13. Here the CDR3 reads CASSSSRGQGFFAFF. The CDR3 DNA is TGCGCCAGCAGCTCCAGTCGGGGACAGGGGTTCTTTGCTTTCTTT.

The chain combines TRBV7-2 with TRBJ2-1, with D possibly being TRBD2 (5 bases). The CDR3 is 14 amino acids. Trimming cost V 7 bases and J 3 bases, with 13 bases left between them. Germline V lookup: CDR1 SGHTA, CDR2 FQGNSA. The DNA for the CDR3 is TGTGCCAGCACCCCCGGGGTGAACTACAATGAGCAGTTCTTC. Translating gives CASTPGVNYNEQFF.

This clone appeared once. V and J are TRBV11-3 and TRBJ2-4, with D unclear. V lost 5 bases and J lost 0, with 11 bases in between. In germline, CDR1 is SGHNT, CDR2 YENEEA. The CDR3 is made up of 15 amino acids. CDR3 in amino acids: CASSLGGLAKNIQYF. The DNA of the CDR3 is TGTGCCAGCAGCCTGGGTGGGCTAGCCAAAAACATTCAGTACTTC.

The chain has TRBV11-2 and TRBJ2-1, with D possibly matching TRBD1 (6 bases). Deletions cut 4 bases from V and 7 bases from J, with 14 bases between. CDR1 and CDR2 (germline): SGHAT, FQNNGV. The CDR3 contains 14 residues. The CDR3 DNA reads TGTGCCAGCAGCTCGCAGCAGGGGCGGAATGAGCAGTTCTTC. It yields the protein CASSSQQGRNEQFF.

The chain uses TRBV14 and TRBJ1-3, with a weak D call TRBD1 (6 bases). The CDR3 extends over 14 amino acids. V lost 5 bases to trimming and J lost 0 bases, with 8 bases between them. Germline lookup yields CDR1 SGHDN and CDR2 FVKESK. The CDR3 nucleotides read TGTGCCAGCAGCGGACAGATCTCTGGAAACACCATATATTTT. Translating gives CASSGQISGNTIYF.

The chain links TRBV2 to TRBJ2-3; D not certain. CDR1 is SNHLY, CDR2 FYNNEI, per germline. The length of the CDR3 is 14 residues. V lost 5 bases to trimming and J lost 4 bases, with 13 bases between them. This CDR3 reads CASSTYGASDTQYF. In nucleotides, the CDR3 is TGTGCCAGCAGTACCTACGGAGCATCAGATACGCAGTATTTT.